The source of this T cell receptor beta chain is a study of cytomegalovirus exposure and HLA in healthy donors. Study-wide results and limits: TCR beta sequences reportedly predicted most subjects' HLA-A and HLA-B alleles accurately. Many donors carried some public TCRs, although rarity characterized most TCR sequences. It was 160 or so TCR beta chains that were listed as cytomegalovirus-associated. Apparent HLA restriction characterized most CMV-associated TCR beta chains in a later analysis.

Turning to this clone: Its antigen is still unknown.

This PCR relied on a set of 60 Vbeta primers and 13 Jbeta primers. This table comes from immunoSEQ multiplex PCR, and its TCRdb copy is limited to in-frame clones, with some not included. The table records about 67,000 clones, around 80% of them present only once. The V gene's germline CDR1 is MNHEY and CDR2 SVGAGI. The CDR3 has 15 residues. The V and J ends lost 0 bases and 1 base respectively, with 10 bases between them. The material sequenced was PBMCs. The rearrangement joins TRBV6-5 to TRBJ2-7, with a weak D call TRBD1 (6 bases). The receptor was isolated from a woman aged 25 to 39 in good health and CMV-seronegative. The CDR3 spells CASSYSSGESYEQYF. DNA of the CDR3: TGTGCCAGCAGTTACTCCTCAGGGGAGTCCTACGAGCAGTACTTC.